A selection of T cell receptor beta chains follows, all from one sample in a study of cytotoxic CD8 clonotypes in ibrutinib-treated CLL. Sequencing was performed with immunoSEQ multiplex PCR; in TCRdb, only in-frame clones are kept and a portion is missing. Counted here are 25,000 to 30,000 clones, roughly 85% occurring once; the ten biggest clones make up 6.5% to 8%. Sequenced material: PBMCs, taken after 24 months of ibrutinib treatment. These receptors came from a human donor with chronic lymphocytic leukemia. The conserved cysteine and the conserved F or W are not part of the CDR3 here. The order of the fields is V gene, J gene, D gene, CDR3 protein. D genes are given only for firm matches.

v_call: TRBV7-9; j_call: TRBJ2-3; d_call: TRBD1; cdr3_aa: ASSSRSGTGTDTQY
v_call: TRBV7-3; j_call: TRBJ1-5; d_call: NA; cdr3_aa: ASSPAGMSDQPQH
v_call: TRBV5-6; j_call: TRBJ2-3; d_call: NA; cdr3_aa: ASSNPVPDTQY
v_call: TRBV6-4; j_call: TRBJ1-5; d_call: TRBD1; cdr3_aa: ASRPRDRERAHQPQH
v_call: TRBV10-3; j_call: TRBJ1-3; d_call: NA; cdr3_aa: AIKGMDGRTGNTIY
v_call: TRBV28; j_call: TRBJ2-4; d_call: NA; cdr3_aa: ASSTQRFIAKNIQY
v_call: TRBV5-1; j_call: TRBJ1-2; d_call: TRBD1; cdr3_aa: ASSSTRTGNYGYT
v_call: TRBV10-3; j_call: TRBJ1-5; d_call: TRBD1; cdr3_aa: AISGVDRVNQPQH
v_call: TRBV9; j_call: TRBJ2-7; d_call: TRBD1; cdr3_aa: ASSVGTGVPYEQY
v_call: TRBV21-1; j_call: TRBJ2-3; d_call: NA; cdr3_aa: ALRGESTDTQY
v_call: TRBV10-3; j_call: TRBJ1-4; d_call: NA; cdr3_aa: AISDGQSYPTNEKLF